The 30 T cell receptor beta chains reported below all come from one sample, sequenced in a study of regulatory T cells in long-lasting Graves disease. Time point of the sample: newly diagnosed GD, antithyroid drugs for less than 3 months. Isolated PBMC RNA provided the starting material for the TCR library. Arm-PCR of CDR3 regions with iRepertoire HTBI primers generated TCR beta libraries. A single record per CDR3 protein comes from TCRdb applying MiXCR to the multiplex PCR reads. The data show 500,000 or so distinct CDR3 sequences, about 14% seen once. These data were also reused for a study on T cells in Graves' hyperthyroidism and ophthalmopathy.

The sample was peripheral blood mononuclear cells (PBMCs), taken at new diagnosis, from a patient treated with antithyroid drugs. Receptors originate from a woman aged 45-59 years with Graves disease.

This clonotype has ten or more counts. This sequence joins TRBV3-1 and TRBJ2-1; TRBD2 might be the D (5 bases). Trimming removed 1 base at V and 7 bases at J, with 23 bases between. Germline lookup yields CDR1 LGHDT and CDR2 YNNKEL (reference sequence). The CDR3 spans 18 residues. The CDR3 loop reads CASSQGVGSGSLRNEQFF. The CDR3 DNA follows: TGTGCCAGCAGCCAAGGTGTGGGAAGCGGAAGCCTTCGGAATGAGCAGTTCTTC.

This clonotype was found many times. J is TRBJ2-3 and V is TRBV4-2; 15 positions agree with TRBD2. This CDR3 has 18 residues. In germline, CDR1 is LGHNA, CDR2 YNFKEQ. V was clipped by 4 bases and J by 2 bases; unmatched bases: 7. This chain's CDR3 is CASSPGLAGGPLTDTQYF. The DNA of the CDR3 is TGTGCCAGCAGCCCCGGACTAGCGGGAGGGCCGCTCACAGATACGCAGTATTTT.

This clonotype came up a few times. V is TRBV30 and J is TRBJ2-3; possibly TRBD2 for D (6 bases). V shed 2 bases and J shed 6 bases, with 9 bases lying between them. There are 12 residues in the CDR3. The germline V gene encodes CDR1 GTSNPN and CDR2 SVGIG (reference sequence). The CDR3 sequence is CAWSSLADTQYF. CDR3 sequence (DNA): TGTGCCTGGAGTTCCCTAGCGGATACGCAGTATTTT.

This clonotype occurred a few times. The rearrangement joins TRBV30 to TRBJ1-4; unclear D gene. The germline V and J ends were trimmed by 2 bases and 5 bases, with 9 bases remaining between them. Germline values: CDR1 GTSNPN, CDR2 SVGIG (reference sequence). The CDR3 is 13 amino acids. The CDR3 nucleotides read TGTGCCTGGAGTCATCAAGGGAATGAAAAACTGTTTTTT. Translating it yields CAWSHQGNEKLFF.

There are many counts of this clonotype. The chain joins TRBV11-2 to TRBJ2-1; D gene unclear. This CDR3 contains 13 residues. Germline-derived CDR1 and CDR2 are SGHAT and FQNNGV. Trimming cost V 5 bases and J 6 bases, with 11 bases left between them. The CDR3 region is CASSPSRVNEQFF. The CDR3 DNA reads as TGTGCCAGCAGCCCCAGCCGAGTCAATGAGCAGTTCTTC.

This clonotype was seen only a few times. V gene TRBV11-2 combines with J gene TRBJ2-7, with D tentatively TRBD1 (5 bases). Trimming removed 5 bases at V and 3 bases at J, with 20 bases between. CDR3 length: 16 amino acids. Germline V gene lookup returns CDR1 SGHAT and CDR2 FQNNGV. The CDR3 sequence is CASSPRSWGSNYEQYF. CDR3 sequence (DNA): TGTGCCAGCAGCCCCCGAAGTTGGGGCAGCAACTACGAGCAGTACTTC.

This chain connects TRBV11-2 to TRBJ2-7; 12 bases fit TRBD2. With 6 bases clipped from V and 2 bases from J, the junction kept 5 bases outside the gene matches. There are 15 residues in the CDR3. Looked up from germline, CDR1 is SGHAT and CDR2 is FQNNGV. CDR3 DNA: TGTGCCAGCAGTCTGACTAGCGGGAGTCCCTACGAGCAGTACTTC. It translates to CASSLTSGSPYEQYF.

This sequence joins TRBV4-2 and TRBJ2-1; TRBD2 agrees at 10 bases. From germline, CDR1 is LGHNA and CDR2 YNFKEQ. This CDR3 comprises 19 residues. V shed 2 bases, J shed 0 bases, and the junction held 10 bases outside the gene matches. The CDR3 protein is CASSQLGLAGARSYNEQFF. The CDR3 DNA reads as TGTGCCAGCAGCCAATTGGGTCTAGCGGGAGCTCGCTCCTACAATGAGCAGTTCTTC.

This chain uses TRBV7-2 with TRBJ1-2; 7 bases are shared with TRBD1. CDR3 length: 15 residues. CDR1 and CDR2 (germline): SGHTA, FQGNSA. The V and J ends lost 4 bases and 5 bases, in that order; junction bases with no gene match: 10. In DNA, the CDR3 is TGTGCCAGCAGCTCCCGGGACAGAGGAGAGTATGGCTACACCTTC. This encodes CASSSRDRGEYGYTF.

This clonotype was seen a handful of times. The chain employs TRBV7-9 and TRBJ2-7, with D possibly matching TRBD2 (5 bases). The germline CDR1 and CDR2 sequences are SEHNR and FQNEAQ (reference sequence). This CDR3 is 15 amino acids long. Trimming cost V 0 bases and J 2 bases, with 11 bases left between them. For the CDR3, the DNA is TGTGCCAGCAGCTTAGCGGTCGGGGATCCCTACGAGCAGTACTTC. Translating it yields CASSLAVGDPYEQYF. The variable domain in full, with the rest retrieved from reference TRBV7-9 and TRBJ2-7, is DTGVSQNPRHKITKRGQNVTFRCDPISEHNRLYWYRQTLGQGPEFLTYFQNEAQLEKSRLLSDRFSAERPKGSFSTLEIQRTEQGDSAMYLCASSLAVGDPYEQYFGPGTRLTVT.

CDR3 sequence (DNA): TGTGCCACCAGTGCCCACAGGGGTGGCAATCAGCCCCAGCATTTT. This sequence encodes CATSAHRGGNQPQHF. The chain is built from TRBV24-1 and TRBJ1-5; 7 bases map to TRBD1. The CDR3 runs 15 residues. Trimming took 5 bases from V and 2 from J; bases not matched to a gene: 5. Germline values: CDR1 KGHDR, CDR2 SFDVKD.

This rearrangement joins TRBV7-3 to TRBJ2-1; D possibly uses TRBD1 or TRBD2 (5 bases each). The germline gives CDR1 SGHTA, CDR2 FQGTGA. V gave up 0 bases and J gave up 10 bases, with 10 bases separating them. The CDR3 runs 13 residues. The CDR3, as DNA: TGTGCCAGCAGCTTAACTAGGGGCGGGGAGCAGTTCTTC. It translates to CASSLTRGGEQFF.

This clonotype was observed many times. The DNA for the CDR3 is TGCAGCGTAGCCGTCCATAGCAATCAGCCCCAGCATTTT. It specifies CSVAVHSNQPQHF. The rearrangement uses TRBV29-1 and TRBJ1-5; D remains unclear. V was clipped by 6 bases and J by 0 bases, with 9 bases between them. CDR1 and CDR2 (germline): SQVTM, ANQGSEA. The CDR3 runs to 13 residues.

This clonotype occurred a few times. The chain recombines TRBV10-3 with TRBJ2-7, with D perhaps TRBD1 (6 bases). The germline V gene has CDR1 ENHRY and CDR2 SYGVKD. Trimming stripped 6 bases from V and 6 bases from J, with 18 bases between. The CDR3 has 14 amino acids. For the CDR3, the DNA is TGTGCCATCAGCAGGGGAATTGGTTCGGGCGAGCAGTACTTC. Its translation: CAISRGIGSGEQYF.

This clonotype was recorded many times. V usage is TRBV24-1 and J usage is TRBJ2-1, with 9 bases matching TRBD1. The V segment lost 2 bases and the J segment 2 bases; nucleotides outside the gene matches: 3. Germline-derived CDR1 and CDR2 are KGHDR and SFDVKD. The CDR3 has 16 residues. The CDR3 reads CATSDSRTGAYNEQFF. In nucleotides, the CDR3 is TGTGCCACCAGTGATTCAAGGACAGGGGCCTACAATGAGCAGTTCTTC.

This clonotype was counted many times. This chain uses TRBV6-2 or TRBV6-3 with TRBJ2-1, with D possibly matching TRBD1 (5 bases). Germline V CDR1 and CDR2: MNHEY, SVGEGT. The CDR3 has 15 amino acids. V lost 0 bases and J lost 6, with 12 bases in between. CDR3 amino acids: CASSYSQGGINEQFF. CDR3 DNA sequence: TGTGCCAGCAGTTACTCCCAGGGTGGCATCAATGAGCAGTTCTTC.

This clonotype was found many times. The J gene is TRBJ2-7, the V gene TRBV11-2; D unclear. This CDR3 contains 14 residues. CDR1 is SGHAT, CDR2 FQNNGV, per germline. V was trimmed by 5 bases and J by 6 bases, leaving 17 bases between them. CDR3 in amino acids: CASSPWASDPEQYF. The CDR3 DNA is TGTGCCAGCAGCCCATGGGCATCAGATCCCGAGCAGTACTTC. The complete variable domain, with remaining parts taken from reference TRBV11-2 and TRBJ2-7, reads EAGVAQSPRYKIIEKRQSVAFWCNPISGHATLYWYQQILGQGPKLLIQFQNNGVVDDSQLPKDRFSAERLKGVDSTLKIQPAKLEDSAVYLCASSPWASDPEQYFGPGTRLTVT.

As for this clonotype: A read error may explain this, as a much larger clone is one base away. The chain links TRBV28 to TRBJ2-3; 12 bases match TRBD2. The V gene's germline CDR1 is MDHEN and CDR2 SYDVKM. This CDR3 is 17 amino acids long. The V segment lost 2 bases and the J segment 2 bases; nucleotides outside the gene matches: 5. The DNA for the CDR3 is TGTGCCAGCAGTTTAGAGACTAGCGGGAGCCTCACAGATACGCAGTATTTT. It codes for CASSLETSGSLTDTQYF.

V usage is TRBV19 and J usage is TRBJ1-5; 11 bases line up with TRBD1. The CDR3 runs 16 residues. Trimming removed 7 bases from V and 7 bases from J; junction bases left unmatched: 12. CDR1 LNHDA and CDR2 SQIVND come from the germline V gene (reference sequence). For the CDR3, the DNA is TGTGCCAGTACCATTTCCGGGACAGGGGGACTGCAGCCCCAGCATTTT. Translation: CASTISGTGGLQPQHF. The full variable domain, its missing parts supplied by reference TRBV19 and TRBJ1-5, is DGGITQSPKYLFRKEGQNVTLSCEQNLNHDAMYWYRQDPGQGLRLIYYSQIVNDFQKGDIAEGYSVSREKKESFPLTVTSAQKNPTAFYLCASTISGTGGLQPQHFGDGTRLSIL.

This sequence joins TRBV7-9 and TRBJ1-2; TRBD1 matches at 9 bases. The trim removed 5 bases at V and 8 bases at J, leaving 12 bases unmatched. The CDR3 has 15 amino acids. Germline CDR1 reads SEHNR; CDR2 reads FQNEAQ (reference sequence). The CDR3 is CASSTSGTGKFGYTF. CDR3 coding DNA: TGTGCCAGCAGCACCTCCGGGACAGGGAAGTTCGGCTACACCTTC. Variable domain in full (rest from reference TRBV7-9 and TRBJ1-2): DTGVSQNPRHKITKRGQNVTFRCDPISEHNRLYWYRQTLGQGPEFLTYFQNEAQLEKSRLLSDRFSAERPKGSFSTLEIQRTEQGDSAMYLCASSTSGTGKFGYTFGSGTRLTVV.

This clonotype showed up just a few times. J is TRBJ2-3 and V is TRBV30, with a weak D call TRBD2 (5 bases). The CDR3 runs 15 residues. CDR1 is GTSNPN and CDR2 is SVGIG in the germline V gene (reference sequence). V lost 2 bases, J lost 5 bases, and 17 bases lay in between. The CDR3 DNA sequence: TGTGCCTGGAGTCGTAAGCGGACCAACGTAGATACGCAGTATTTT. Translated: CAWSRKRTNVDTQYF.

This clonotype was observed a few times. The chain is built from TRBV30 and TRBJ2-7, with a weak D call TRBD1 (6 bases). Trimming stripped 4 bases from V and 9 bases from J, with 25 bases between. CDR1 is GTSNPN, CDR2 SVGIG, per germline (reference sequence). The CDR3 length is 15 residues. CDR3 bases: TGTGCCTGGACGGATCGGGTCAGGGGAGTATGGACGCAGTACTTC. Amino acids: CAWTDRVRGVWTQYF.

The table lists this clonotype with many counts. The rearrangement uses TRBV20-1 and TRBJ1-4, with 7 nucleotides matching TRBD1. Germline trimming cut 0 bases from V and 3 bases from J; bases unmatched to any gene: 16. CDR1 is DFQATT and CDR2 is SNEGSKA in the germline V gene (reference sequence). The CDR3 spans 19 residues. CDR3 coding DNA: TGCAGTGCTAGAGAAGATGGCGTTGGGGCCAGGGGGTCTAATGAAAAACTGTTTTTT. Its translation: CSAREDGVGARGSNEKLFF.

V usage is TRBV7-2 and J usage is TRBJ2-7, with D perhaps matching TRBD2 (7 bases). The CDR3 covers 16 residues. V was pared by 6 bases and J by 3 bases, with 21 bases between. Germline V gene lookup returns CDR1 SGHTA and CDR2 FQGNSA. The chain's CDR3 is CASRPGGLGSGYEQYF. For the CDR3, the DNA is TGTGCCAGCAGACCGGGGGGCCTAGGATCGGGCTACGAGCAGTACTTC.

CDR3 loop: CASSAGGTGASNEQFF. The CDR3 nucleotides read TGTGCCAGCAGCGCAGGGGGGACGGGAGCGTCGAATGAGCAGTTCTTC. V is TRBV9 and J is TRBJ2-1; possibly TRBD1 for D (7 bases). The germline V gene has CDR1 SGDLS and CDR2 YYNGEE. There are 16 residues in the CDR3. The ends were cut back, 3 bases at V and 7 bases at J, with 20 bases in the middle.

On this clonotype itself: At one end the junction does not follow the germline gene, possibly because of a read error. The chain uses TRBV29-1 and TRBJ2-6, with D maybe TRBD1 (5 bases). Germline CDR1 reads SQVTM; CDR2 reads ANQGSEA. The CDR3 contains 15 residues. CDR3 bases: TGCAGCATTGAGATACAGGTGTCTGGGGCCAACGTCCTGACTTTC. It is translated as CSIEIQVSGANVLTF.

The gene calls are TRBV24-1 and TRBJ2-1, with 9 bases identical to TRBD1. This CDR3 is 15 amino acids long. CDR1 is KGHDR and CDR2 is SFDVKD in the germline V gene. V gave up 5 bases and J gave up 3 bases; unmatched junction bases: 4. CDR3 protein: CATSAGTGIYNEQFF. In nucleotides, the CDR3 is TGTGCCACCAGTGCCGGGACAGGGATCTACAATGAGCAGTTCTTC.

In its sample, this clonotype was seen many times. V and J are TRBV6-5 and TRBJ1-1; D is uncertain. CDR1 and CDR2 from the germline V gene are MNHEY and SVGAGI. Trimming shortened V by 4 bases and J by 3 bases, and 15 bases separated the two germline ends. The CDR3 totals 15 residues. The CDR3 coding sequence is TGTGCCAGCAGTTTCTCCAAGGGAGGATACACTGAAGCTTTCTTT. This sequence encodes CASSFSKGGYTEAFF.

The chain combines TRBV7-9 with TRBJ1-1, with TRBD1 as a possible D gene (6 bases). This CDR3 is built from 16 residues. V lost 5 bases and J lost 7, with 23 bases in between. Germline CDR1 and CDR2: SEHNR and FQNEAQ (reference sequence). The CDR3 sequence: CASSTTRTEGWSEAFF. In DNA, the CDR3 is TGTGCCAGCAGCACCACGCGGACAGAGGGTTGGAGTGAAGCTTTCTTT.

There are a few counts of this clonotype. J is TRBJ2-1 and V is TRBV6-2 or TRBV6-3; 9 bases are shared with TRBD2. This CDR3 has 15 residues. Germline CDR1 MNHEY, CDR2 SVGEGT. After removal of 2 bases from V and 8 bases from J, the junction contained 7 bases not matched to a gene. CDR3 amino acids: CASSYGGRDLDEQFF. CDR3 DNA: TGTGCCAGCAGTTACGGCGGGAGGGATCTGGATGAGCAGTTCTTC.